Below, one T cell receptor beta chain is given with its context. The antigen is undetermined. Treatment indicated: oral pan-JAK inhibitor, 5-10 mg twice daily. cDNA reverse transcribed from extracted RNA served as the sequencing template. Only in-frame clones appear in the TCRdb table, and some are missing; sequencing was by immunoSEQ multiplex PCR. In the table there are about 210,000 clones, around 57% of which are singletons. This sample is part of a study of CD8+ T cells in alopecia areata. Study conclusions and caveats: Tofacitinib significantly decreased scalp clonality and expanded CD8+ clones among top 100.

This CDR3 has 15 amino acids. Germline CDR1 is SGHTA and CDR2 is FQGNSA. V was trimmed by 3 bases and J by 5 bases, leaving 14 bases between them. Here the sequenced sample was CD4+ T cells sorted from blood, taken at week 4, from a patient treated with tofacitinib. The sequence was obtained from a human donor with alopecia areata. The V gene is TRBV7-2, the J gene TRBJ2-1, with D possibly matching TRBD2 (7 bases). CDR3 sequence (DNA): TGTGCCAGCAGCTTGTTGGGGGGGGCCAACAATGAGCAGTTCTTC. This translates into CASSLLGGANNEQFF.